What follows are 8 T cell receptor beta chains derived from one specimen sequenced in a study of blood T cell repertoires in COVID-19. Profiling relied on immunoSEQ multiplex PCR, and the TCRdb table lists in-frame clones only, not all of them. The data hold approximately 330,000 clones, with roughly nine tenths observed a single time. The sample consisted of PBMCs or T cells enriched from blood (not recorded which). The origin of the receptors is a woman in her 30s who had recovered from COVID-19.

This chain joins TRBV7-9 and TRBJ1-6; 9 nucleotides line up with TRBD1. Trimming at V came to 4 bases and at J to 8 bases, leaving 9 bases not matched to a gene. This CDR3 comprises 16 residues. The germline CDR1 and CDR2 sequences are SEHNR and FQNEAQ (reference sequence). CDR3 in DNA: TGTGCCAGCAGCTCCTCACAGGGGGCGTCTGATTCACCCCTCCACTTT. It encodes CASSSSQGASDSPLHF.

This chain joins TRBV29-1 and TRBJ1-1; D gene uncertain. The CDR3 covers 11 residues. V was pared by 3 bases and J by 6 bases, with 8 bases between. The V gene's germline CDR1 is SQVTM and CDR2 ANQGSEA. CDR3: CSVDRVAEAFF. CDR3 nucleotide sequence: TGCAGCGTTGATCGGGTGGCTGAAGCTTTCTTT.

About this clone: Other DNA sequences from this sample encode an identical CDR3 as well. The chain joins TRBV3-1 (or the pseudogene TRBV3-2) to TRBJ1-5, with D possibly being TRBD1 (5 bases). Germline V gene sequence: CDR1 LGHDT, CDR2 YNNKEL (reference sequence). Trimming took 4 bases from V and 0 from J, leaving 7 bases between them. The CDR3 is 14 amino acids. CDR3 DNA sequence: TGTGCCAGCAGCCCTGGACATAGCAATCAGCCCCAGCATTTT. Translating it yields CASSPGHSNQPQHF.

The rearrangement joins TRBV11-3 to TRBJ2-1, with TRBD2 matching over 12 bases. Looked up from germline, CDR1 is SGHNT and CDR2 is YENEEA. The junction had 9 bases not matched to a gene; V was cut back by 5 bases and J by 4 bases. CDR3 length: 17 residues. CDR3 sequence: CASSPRTSGKGYNEQFF. Written as DNA, the CDR3 is TGTGCCAGCAGCCCAAGGACTAGCGGGAAGGGTTACAATGAGCAGTTCTTC. The full variable domain, in which reference TRBV11-3 and TRBJ2-1 provide the parts outside the CDR3, is EAGVVQSPRYKIIEKKQPVAFWCNPISGHNTLYWYLQNLGQGPELLIRYENEEAVDDSQLPKDRFSAERLKGVDSTLKIQPAELGDSAVYLCASSPRTSGKGYNEQFFGPGTRLTVL.

The rearrangement joins TRBV7-2 to TRBJ1-3; D remains ambiguous. CDR1 is SGHTA and CDR2 is FQGNSA in the germline V gene. The CDR3 has 16 amino acids. V was trimmed by 5 bases and J by 3 bases, leaving 17 bases between them. The CDR3 sequence is CASSLGLWRDGNTIYF. The DNA for the CDR3 is TGTGCCAGCAGCCTGGGATTATGGCGGGATGGAAACACCATATATTTT.

The CDR3, as DNA: TGTGCCAGCAGGAGGGGGACAGGGGAAGGTATGAACACTGAAGCTTTCTTT. Its protein is CASRRGTGEGMNTEAFF. The gene calls are TRBV27 and TRBJ1-1; 10 bases are a match to TRBD1. The germline V gene encodes CDR1 MNHEY and CDR2 SMNVEV (reference sequence). There are 17 residues in the CDR3. The junction had 10 bases not matched to a gene; V was cut back by 6 bases and J by 0 bases.

The chain is built from TRBV5-5 and TRBJ1-6, with D maybe TRBD1 (5 bases). The CDR3 loop spans 15 amino acids. V lost 0 bases and J 10 bases, leaving 14 bases between the germline ends. Germline CDR1 SGHKS, CDR2 YYEKEE (reference sequence). This CDR3 is CASSLDGALLSPLHF. CDR3 DNA: TGTGCCAGCAGCTTGGATGGGGCGTTGTTGTCACCCCTCCACTTT.

The gene calls are TRBV19 and TRBJ2-3; a possible D gene is TRBD2 (6 bases). CDR1 is LNHDA, CDR2 SQIVND, per germline (reference sequence). The length of the CDR3 is 14 residues. V lost 7 bases to trimming and J lost 8 bases, with 19 bases between them. Written as DNA, the CDR3 is TGTGCCAGTATTCCTTCGGGGGTGGACGGTACGCAGTATTTT. This gives the protein CASIPSGVDGTQYF.